The 7 T cell receptor beta chains below come from one sample, sequenced in a study of response to subunit inactivated influenza vaccine. TCRdb re-analysed the RT-PCR reads in MiXCR, keeping a single row per CDR3 protein. The repertoire holds over 750,000 distinct CDR3 sequences, approximately 21% seen once, with 10% to 13% in the top ten. Sequencing used PBMCs from blood, obtained roughly 5 days after vaccination. The receptor set was obtained from a man in his fifties or sixties who received an inactivated influenza vaccine.

V usage is TRBV20-1 and J usage is TRBJ2-6; 12 bases fit TRBD2. This CDR3 contains 16 residues. Trimming took 6 bases from V and 4 from J; bases not matched to a gene: 7. CDR1 is DFQATT, CDR2 SNEGSKA, per germline (reference sequence). This CDR3 is CSALGTSGSGANVLTF. CDR3 nucleotides: TGCAGTGCCCTTGGGACTAGCGGGTCGGGGGCCAACGTCCTGACTTTC.

With regard to this clonotype: An end of the junction differs from the germline gene, which may be a read error. J is TRBJ1-1 and V is TRBV5-1; no clear D gene. Germline-derived CDR1 and CDR2 are SGHRS and YFSETQ. The length of the CDR3 is 13 residues. The DNA of the CDR3 is TGCGCCAGCAAATTACGGGAGAACTCTGAAGCTTTCTTT. This encodes CASKLRENSEAFF.

This chain connects TRBV4-2 to TRBJ2-3, with a possible D match to TRBD2 (5 bases). The germline CDR1 and CDR2 sequences are LGHNA and YNFKEQ. The CDR3 loop spans 16 amino acids. Trimming stripped 0 bases from V and 2 bases from J, with 12 bases between. This chain's CDR3 is CASSQEPSGSTDTQYF. CDR3 DNA: TGTGCCAGCAGCCAAGAGCCCTCGGGATCCACAGATACGCAGTATTTT.

The genes are TRBV20-1 and TRBJ2-5; 9 bases line up with TRBD1. The CDR3 has 14 residues. Germline V gene sequence: CDR1 DFQATT, CDR2 SNEGSKA (reference sequence). The V gene end was trimmed by 1 base and the J gene end by 5 bases; junction bases not matched to a gene: 5. The CDR3 spells CSARAGTGLETQYF. The CDR3, as DNA: TGCAGTGCTAGAGCCGGGACAGGGCTTGAGACCCAGTACTTC.

This clonotype was recorded many times. The V call is TRBV29-1, the J call TRBJ1-2; D call uncertain. Trimming took 3 bases from V and 7 from J, leaving 15 bases between them. This CDR3 contains 13 residues. The germline V gene has CDR1 SQVTM and CDR2 ANQGSEA. The CDR3 DNA reads TGCAGCGTTGAGAGTGGCAGCGTGGGTGGCTACACCTTC. Its protein is CSVESGSVGGYTF.

This clonotype came up a few times. This sequence joins TRBV7-2 and TRBJ2-3; 8 bases are shared with TRBD1. V gave up 5 bases and J gave up 3 bases; unmatched junction bases: 13. Looked up from germline, CDR1 is SGHTA and CDR2 is FQGNSA. The CDR3 runs to 17 residues. CDR3 nucleotide sequence: TGTGCCAGCAGCCGGATTGACAGGGGACTCACTACAGATACGCAGTATTTT. Encoded protein: CASSRIDRGLTTDTQYF.

This clonotype showed up just a few times. This sequence joins TRBV29-1 and TRBJ1-1, with a tentative D call TRBD1 (5 bases). This CDR3 has 12 amino acids. CDR1 and CDR2 (germline): SQVTM, ANQGSEA. The V end was cut by 3 bases, the J end by 11 bases, with 16 bases between. The CDR3 sequence: CSVEQGAVEAFF. CDR3 bases: TGCAGCGTTGAGCAGGGAGCTGTTGAGGCTTTCTTT.